One T cell receptor beta chain is described in this entry. CDR3 length: 15 residues. V was pared by 5 bases and J by 5 bases, with 7 bases of the junction left unmatched. Looked up from germline, CDR1 is SGHVS and CDR2 is FQNEAQ. The record originates from a study of T cell changes during pregnancy in multiple sclerosis. Profiled with immunoSEQ multiplex PCR; TCRdb holds only in-frame clones, not every one. Of around 32,000 clones in the sample, approximately 86% were seen once. The rearrangement uses TRBV7-8 and TRBJ2-1, with 9 bases matching TRBD2. The sequencing used CD8+ T cells from peripheral blood mononuclear cells, collected before pregnancy. The sequence came from a female donor with multiple sclerosis, enrolled in a pregnancy study. This CDR3 is CASSPLAGNNNEQFF. Here the CDR3 DNA reads TGTGCCAGCAGCCCCCTAGCGGGAAACAACAATGAGCAGTTCTTC.